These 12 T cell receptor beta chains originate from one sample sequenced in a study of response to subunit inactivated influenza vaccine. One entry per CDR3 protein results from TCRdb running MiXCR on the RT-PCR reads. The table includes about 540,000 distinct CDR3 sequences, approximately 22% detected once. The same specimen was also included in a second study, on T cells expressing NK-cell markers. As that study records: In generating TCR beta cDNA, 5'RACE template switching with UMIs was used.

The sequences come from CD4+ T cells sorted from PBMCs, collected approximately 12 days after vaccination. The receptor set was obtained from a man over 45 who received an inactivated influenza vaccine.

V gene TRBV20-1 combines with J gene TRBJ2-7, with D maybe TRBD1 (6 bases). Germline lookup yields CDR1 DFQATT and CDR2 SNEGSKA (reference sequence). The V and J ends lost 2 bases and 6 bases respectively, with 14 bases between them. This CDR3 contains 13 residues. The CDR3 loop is CSARFNMGAEQYF. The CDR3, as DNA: TGCAGTGCTAGATTTAATATGGGGGCCGAGCAGTACTTC.

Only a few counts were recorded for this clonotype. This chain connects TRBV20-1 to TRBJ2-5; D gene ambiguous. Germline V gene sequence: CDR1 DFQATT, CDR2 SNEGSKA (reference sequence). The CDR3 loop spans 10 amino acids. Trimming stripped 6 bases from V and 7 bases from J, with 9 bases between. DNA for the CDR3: TGCAGTGCCCTACGAGGGACCCAGTACTTC. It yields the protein CSALRGTQYF.

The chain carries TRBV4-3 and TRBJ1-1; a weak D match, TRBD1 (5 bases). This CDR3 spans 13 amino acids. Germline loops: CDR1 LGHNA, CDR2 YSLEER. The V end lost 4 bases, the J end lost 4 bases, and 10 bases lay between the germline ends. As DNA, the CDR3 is TGCGCCAGCAGCCGCCTAGGGGCCACTGAAGCTTTCTTT. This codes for CASSRLGATEAFF.

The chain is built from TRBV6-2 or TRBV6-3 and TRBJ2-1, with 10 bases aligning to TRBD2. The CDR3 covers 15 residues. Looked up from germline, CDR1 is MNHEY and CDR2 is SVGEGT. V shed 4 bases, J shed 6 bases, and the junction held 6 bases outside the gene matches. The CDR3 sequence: CASSLIAGGSNEQFF. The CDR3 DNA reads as TGTGCCAGCAGTTTGATAGCGGGAGGTTCCAATGAGCAGTTCTTC.

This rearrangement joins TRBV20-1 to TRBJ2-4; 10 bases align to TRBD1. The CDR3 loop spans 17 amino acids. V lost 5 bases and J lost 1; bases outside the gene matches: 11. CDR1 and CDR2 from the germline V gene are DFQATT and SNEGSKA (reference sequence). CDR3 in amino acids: CSAGGSGQGSAKNIQYF. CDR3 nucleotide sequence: TGCAGTGCTGGGGGGTCGGGACAGGGGTCGGCCAAAAACATTCAGTACTTC.

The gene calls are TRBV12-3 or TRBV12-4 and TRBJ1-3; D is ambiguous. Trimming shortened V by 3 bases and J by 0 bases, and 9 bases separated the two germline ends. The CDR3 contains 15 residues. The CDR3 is CASSFGVSSGNTIYF. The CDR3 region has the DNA TGTGCCAGCAGTTTTGGGGTCTCCTCTGGAAACACCATATATTTT.

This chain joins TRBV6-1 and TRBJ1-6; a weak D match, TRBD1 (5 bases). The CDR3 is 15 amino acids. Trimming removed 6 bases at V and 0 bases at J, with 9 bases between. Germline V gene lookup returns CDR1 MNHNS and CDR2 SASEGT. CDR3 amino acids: CASSWDGSYNSPLHF. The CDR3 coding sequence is TGTGCCAGCAGCTGGGACGGCTCCTATAATTCACCCCTCCACTTT.

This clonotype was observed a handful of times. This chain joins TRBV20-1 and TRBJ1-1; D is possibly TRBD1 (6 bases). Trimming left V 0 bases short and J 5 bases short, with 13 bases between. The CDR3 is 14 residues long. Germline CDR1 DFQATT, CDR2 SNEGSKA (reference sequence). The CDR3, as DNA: TGCAGTGCTAGAGATGCACAGGGCGGGACTGAAGCTTTCTTT. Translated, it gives CSARDAQGGTEAFF.

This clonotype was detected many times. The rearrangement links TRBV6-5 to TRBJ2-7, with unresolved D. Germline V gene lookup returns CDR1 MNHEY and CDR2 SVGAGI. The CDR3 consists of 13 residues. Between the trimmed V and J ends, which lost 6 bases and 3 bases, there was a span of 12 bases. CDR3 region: CASSRGPIYEQYF. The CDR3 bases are TGTGCCAGCAGCCGCGGACCTATCTACGAGCAGTACTTC.

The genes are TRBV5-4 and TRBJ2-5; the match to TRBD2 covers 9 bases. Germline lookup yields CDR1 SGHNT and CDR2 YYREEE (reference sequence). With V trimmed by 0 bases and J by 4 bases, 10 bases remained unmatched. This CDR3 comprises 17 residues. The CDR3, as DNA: TGTGCCAGCAGCTTGGGGACGAGCGGGGGGTTCGGAGAGACCCAGTACTTC. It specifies CASSLGTSGGFGETQYF.

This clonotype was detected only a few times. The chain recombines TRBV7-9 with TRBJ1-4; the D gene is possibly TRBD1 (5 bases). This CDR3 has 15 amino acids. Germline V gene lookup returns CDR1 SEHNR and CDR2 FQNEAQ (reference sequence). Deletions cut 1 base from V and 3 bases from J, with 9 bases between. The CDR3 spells CASSLEGPPNEKLFF. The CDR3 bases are TGTGCCAGCAGCTTAGAGGGACCGCCTAATGAAAAACTGTTTTTT.

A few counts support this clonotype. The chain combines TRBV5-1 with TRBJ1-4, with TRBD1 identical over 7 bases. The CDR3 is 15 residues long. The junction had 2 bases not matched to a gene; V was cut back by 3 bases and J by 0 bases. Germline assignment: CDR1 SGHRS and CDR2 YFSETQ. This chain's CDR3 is CASSWGQTTNEKLFF. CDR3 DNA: TGCGCCAGCAGCTGGGGACAGACAACTAATGAAAAACTGTTTTTT.